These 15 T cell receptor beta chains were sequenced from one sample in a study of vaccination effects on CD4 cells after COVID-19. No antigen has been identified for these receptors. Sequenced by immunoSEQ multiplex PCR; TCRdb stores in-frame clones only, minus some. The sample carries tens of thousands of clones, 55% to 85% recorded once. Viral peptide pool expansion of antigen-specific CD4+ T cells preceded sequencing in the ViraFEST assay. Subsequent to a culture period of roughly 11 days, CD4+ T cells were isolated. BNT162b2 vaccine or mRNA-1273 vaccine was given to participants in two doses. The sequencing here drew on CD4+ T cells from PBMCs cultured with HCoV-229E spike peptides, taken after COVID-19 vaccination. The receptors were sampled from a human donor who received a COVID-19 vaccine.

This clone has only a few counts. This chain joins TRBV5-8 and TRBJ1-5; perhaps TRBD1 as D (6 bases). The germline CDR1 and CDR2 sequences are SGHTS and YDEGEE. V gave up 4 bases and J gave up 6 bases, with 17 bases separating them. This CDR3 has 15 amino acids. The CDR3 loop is CASSVGGGGSQPQHF. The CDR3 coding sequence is TGTGCCAGCAGCGTAGGCGGGGGCGGGAGTCAGCCCCAGCATTTT.

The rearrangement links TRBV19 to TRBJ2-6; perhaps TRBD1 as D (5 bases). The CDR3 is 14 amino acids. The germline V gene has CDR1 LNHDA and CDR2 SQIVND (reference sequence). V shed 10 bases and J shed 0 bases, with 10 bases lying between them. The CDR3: CATQTDSGANVLTF. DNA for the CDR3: TGTGCCACACAGACAGACTCTGGGGCCAACGTCCTGACTTTC. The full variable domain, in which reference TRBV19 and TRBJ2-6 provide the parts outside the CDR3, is DGGITQSPKYLFRKEGQNVTLSCEQNLNHDAMYWYRQDPGQGLRLIYYSQIVNDFQKGDIAEGYSVSREKKESFPLTVTSAQKNPTAFYLCATQTDSGANVLTFGAGSRLTVL.

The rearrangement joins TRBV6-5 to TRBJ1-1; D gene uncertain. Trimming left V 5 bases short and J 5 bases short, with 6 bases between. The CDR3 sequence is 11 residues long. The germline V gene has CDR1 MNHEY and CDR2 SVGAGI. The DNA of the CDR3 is TGTGCCAGCAGTCCGGGTACTGAAGCTTTCTTT. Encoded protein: CASSPGTEAFF.

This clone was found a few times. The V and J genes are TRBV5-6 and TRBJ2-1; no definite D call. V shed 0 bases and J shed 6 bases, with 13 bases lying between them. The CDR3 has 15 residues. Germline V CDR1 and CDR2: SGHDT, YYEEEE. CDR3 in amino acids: CASSLVGQVINEQFF. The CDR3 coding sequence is TGTGCCAGCAGCTTGGTTGGGCAGGTCATCAATGAGCAGTTCTTC.

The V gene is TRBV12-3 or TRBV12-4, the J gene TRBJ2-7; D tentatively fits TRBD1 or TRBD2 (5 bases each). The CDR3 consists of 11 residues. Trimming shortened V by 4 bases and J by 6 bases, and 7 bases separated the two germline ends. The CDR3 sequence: CASSSGREQYV. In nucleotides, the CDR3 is TGTGCCAGCAGTTCGGGACGCGAGCAGTACGTC.

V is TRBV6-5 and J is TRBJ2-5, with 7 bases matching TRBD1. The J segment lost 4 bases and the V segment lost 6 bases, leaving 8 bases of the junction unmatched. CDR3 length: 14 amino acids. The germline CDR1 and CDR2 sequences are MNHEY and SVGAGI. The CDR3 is CASSWTAGGETQYF. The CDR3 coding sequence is TGTGCCAGCAGCTGGACAGCAGGGGGAGAGACCCAGTACTTC.

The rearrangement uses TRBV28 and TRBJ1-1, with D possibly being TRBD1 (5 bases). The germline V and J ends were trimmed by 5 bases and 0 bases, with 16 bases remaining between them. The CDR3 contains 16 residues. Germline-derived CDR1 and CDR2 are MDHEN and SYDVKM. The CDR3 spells CASSMGTSGVNTEAFF. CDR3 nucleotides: TGTGCCAGCAGTATGGGTACATCGGGGGTGAACACTGAAGCTTTCTTT.

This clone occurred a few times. CDR3 amino acids: CSASLGANSPLHF. The CDR3 DNA sequence: TGCAGTGCTAGTCTCGGAGCCAATTCACCCCTCCACTTT. The chain links TRBV20-1 to TRBJ1-6; D uncertain. Deletions cut 3 bases from V and 7 bases from J, with 10 bases between. The CDR3 covers 13 residues. Germline V gene lookup returns CDR1 DFQATT and CDR2 SNEGSKA (reference sequence).

CDR3 loop: CASSEDGYGYTF. CDR3 DNA sequence: TGTGCCAGCAGTGAGGACGGTTATGGCTACACCTTC. The chain recombines TRBV2 with TRBJ1-2; D not certain. The germline V gene encodes CDR1 SNHLY and CDR2 FYNNEI. Trimming took 3 bases from V and 5 from J, leaving 7 bases between them. This CDR3 spans 12 amino acids.

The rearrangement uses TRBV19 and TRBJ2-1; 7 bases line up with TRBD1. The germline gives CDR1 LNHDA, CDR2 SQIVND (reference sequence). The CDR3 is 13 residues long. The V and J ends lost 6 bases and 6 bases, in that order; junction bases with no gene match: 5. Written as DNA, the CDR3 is TGTGCCAGTAGATCAACAGGGGCCAATGAGCAGTTCTTC. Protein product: CASRSTGANEQFF.

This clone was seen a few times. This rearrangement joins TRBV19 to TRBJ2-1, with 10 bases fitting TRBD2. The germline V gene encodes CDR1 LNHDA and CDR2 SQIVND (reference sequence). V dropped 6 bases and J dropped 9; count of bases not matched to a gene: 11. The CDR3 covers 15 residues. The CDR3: CASRLTSGSMFEQFF. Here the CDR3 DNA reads TGTGCCAGTAGGCTGACTAGCGGGTCAATGTTTGAGCAGTTCTTC. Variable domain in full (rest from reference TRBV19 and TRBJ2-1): DGGITQSPKYLFRKEGQNVTLSCEQNLNHDAMYWYRQDPGQGLRLIYYSQIVNDFQKGDIAEGYSVSREKKESFPLTVTSAQKNPTAFYLCASRLTSGSMFEQFFGPGTRLTVL.

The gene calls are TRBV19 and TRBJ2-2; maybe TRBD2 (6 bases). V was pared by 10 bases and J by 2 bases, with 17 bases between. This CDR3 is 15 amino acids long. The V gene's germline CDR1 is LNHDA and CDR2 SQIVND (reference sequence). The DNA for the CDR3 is TGTGCCACCGCTAAACCGGGACTCAACACCGGGGAGCTGTTTTTT. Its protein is CATAKPGLNTGELFF.

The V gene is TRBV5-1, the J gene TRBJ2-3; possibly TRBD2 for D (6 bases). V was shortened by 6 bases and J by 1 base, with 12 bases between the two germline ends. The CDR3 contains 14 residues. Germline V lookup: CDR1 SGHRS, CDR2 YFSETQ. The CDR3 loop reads CASTGGAGTDTQYF. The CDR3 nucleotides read TGCGCCAGCACGGGCGGGGCCGGCACAGATACGCAGTATTTT.

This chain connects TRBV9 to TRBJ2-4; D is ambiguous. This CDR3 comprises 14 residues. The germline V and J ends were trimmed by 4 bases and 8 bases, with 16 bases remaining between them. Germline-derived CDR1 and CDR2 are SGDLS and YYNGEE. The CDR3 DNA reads TGTGCCAGCAGCACCCTTGGCGCCGCGGACATTCAGTACTTC. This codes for CASSTLGAADIQYF.

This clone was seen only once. The CDR3 DNA is TGTGCCACCAGGGGGACAGGGTACAATGAGCAGTTCTTC. It is translated as CATRGTGYNEQFF. V and J are TRBV24-1 and TRBJ2-1, with 9 bases that match TRBD1. This CDR3 has 13 residues. The trim removed 7 bases at V and 4 bases at J, leaving 1 base unmatched. Germline V gene data show CDR1 as KGHDR and CDR2 as SFDVKD.